Below, 8 T cell receptor beta chains from the same sample are listed, as sequenced in a study of cytomegalovirus exposure and HLA in healthy donors. Libraries were prepared by immunoSEQ multiplex PCR; TCRdb keeps only in-frame clonotypes and omits some of them. The data hold roughly 65,000 clones, with over 80% observed a single time. The sequencing sample was made of PBMCs. These receptors all stem from a man aged 18 to 35 in good health and CMV-seronegative.

This clone appeared a single time. The rearrangement links TRBV18 to TRBJ2-3; no firm D call. Germline V gene data show CDR1 as KGHSH and CDR2 as LQKENI. Trimming took 1 base from V and 0 from J, leaving 11 bases between them. The CDR3 consists of 16 residues. As DNA, the CDR3 is TGTGCCAGCTCACCACTCGGTTCTCCAAGCACAGATACGCAGTATTTT. It specifies CASSPLGSPSTDTQYF.

This chain joins TRBV7-2 and TRBJ1-1; D might be TRBD1 (5 bases). Trimming shortened V by 4 bases and J by 3 bases, and 9 bases separated the two germline ends. The CDR3 totals 13 residues. The V gene's germline CDR1 is SGHTA and CDR2 FQGNSA. In DNA form, the CDR3 reads TGTGCCAGCAGCTCCTCAGGGTACACTGAAGCTTTCTTT. Protein: CASSSSGYTEAFF.

This clone has only one observation. The chain has TRBV12-5 and TRBJ1-3, with D perhaps TRBD1 (5 bases). Per the germline V gene, CDR1 is LGHNT and CDR2 is FRNRAP. Deletions cut 7 bases from V and 1 base from J, with 5 bases between. CDR3 length: 12 amino acids. CDR3 sequence: CASAGSGNTIYF. CDR3 nucleotides: TGTGCTAGTGCAGGGTCTGGAAACACCATATATTTT.

This clone was found once. This rearrangement joins TRBV6-5 to TRBJ1-2; TRBD1 is a possible D gene (6 bases). V was trimmed by 0 bases and J by 2 bases, leaving 7 bases between them. Germline CDR1 MNHEY, CDR2 SVGAGI. The CDR3 length is 14 residues. The CDR3, as DNA: TGTGCCAGCAGTTACTCCCAGGGGAACTATGGCTACACCTTC. Amino acids: CASSYSQGNYGYTF.

J is TRBJ1-5 and V is TRBV15; D gene ambiguous. CDR1 and CDR2 (germline): LNHNV, YYDKDF (reference sequence). The CDR3 covers 13 residues. The V end lost 5 bases, the J end lost 2 bases, and 7 bases lay between the germline ends. In DNA, the CDR3 is TGTGCCACCAGCGGGAGGGGCAATCAGCCCCAGCATTTT. Protein product: CATSGRGNQPQHF.

V usage is TRBV7-3 and J usage is TRBJ1-1; D ambiguous. Trimming removed 1 base from V and 5 bases from J, with 14 bases in between. This CDR3 region has 15 residues. Germline loops: CDR1 SGHTA, CDR2 FQGTGA. CDR3 region: CASSLIGVRSTEAFF. In DNA form, the CDR3 reads TGTGCCAGCAGCTTAATCGGGGTCCGGTCAACTGAAGCTTTCTTT.

The chain carries TRBV18 and TRBJ2-3; no reliable D call. The CDR3 extends over 13 amino acids. From germline, CDR1 is KGHSH and CDR2 LQKENI. The V gene lost 3 bases and the J gene lost 4 bases, with 8 bases spanning the gap. For the CDR3, the DNA is TGTGCCAGCTCACCGAGTTCTGCAGATACGCAGTATTTT. It encodes CASSPSSADTQYF.

This rearrangement joins TRBV18 to TRBJ1-1, with unresolved D. This CDR3 is 13 amino acids long. With 1 base removed from V and 5 bases from J, the gap between germline ends came to 8 bases. The germline gives CDR1 KGHSH, CDR2 LQKENI. CDR3 nucleotide sequence: TGTGCCAGCTCACCACGGGAGGTTACTGAAGCTTTCTTT. Residues: CASSPREVTEAFF.